The TCR beta chain under discussion was sequenced for a study of blood T cells in healthy people across ages. Study at large: T cells yielded about one barcoded beta molecule per two cells through template switching.

A word on this clonotype: Its antigen is unknown.

The CDR3 extends over 11 amino acids. Trimming took 8 bases from V and 7 from J, leaving 9 bases between them. Germline V gene data show CDR1 as SNHLY and CDR2 as FYNNEI. Primers used in a second PCR of roughly 6 to 11 cycles were a sample-barcoded 5' primer and a J-beta primer mix. In TCRdb, the 5' RACE reads were re-called with MiXCR into one record per CDR3 protein. In the table there are 660,000 or so distinct CDR3 sequences, approximately 59% of which are singletons. Study-level findings and limits: Donor CMV status, an unknown factor, possibly confounded changes in expanded clonotypes.

Sequenced input: blood. This TCR came from a man in his fifties or sixties in good health. The V call is TRBV2, the J call TRBJ2-1, with D unclear. CDR3 residues: CASATRNEQFF. CDR3 nucleotide sequence: TGTGCCAGCGCGACCCGAAATGAGCAGTTCTTC.